This T cell receptor (beta chain) was obtained from a study of T cell responses to AZD1222 COVID-19 vaccine. Only in-frame clones appear in the TCRdb table, and some are missing; sequencing was by immunoSEQ multiplex PCR. The sample has more than 150,000 clones, over 80% seen once. Study results and limitations: Unmutated variant regions reportedly attract nearly half of all spike-specific TCRs.

The CDR3 loop spans 12 amino acids. V lost 5 bases, J lost 5 bases, and 10 bases lay in between. With regard to this clone: The target antigen is unknown.

The sequence derives from an adult in good health. The rearrangement uses TRBV12-3 or TRBV12-4 and TRBJ2-7; D is possibly TRBD2 (6 bases). Specimen: peripheral blood, collected on day 0 of AZD1222 vaccination. The CDR3 DNA is TGTGCCAGCAGTCCGTGGGGGGACGAGCAGTACTTC. Translated, it gives CASSPWGDEQYF.